This T cell receptor beta chain was observed in a study of blood T cell repertoires in COVID-19. At the level of the study: Nucleic acid was either cDNA or gDNA, and it came from T cells, B-cell-depleted T cells, or PBMCs.

Assay: immunoSEQ multiplex PCR; the TCRdb copy retains only in-frame clones and omits some. Seen here are over 250,000 clones, 80% to 90% observed once, and the top ten hold roughly 5%. The CDR3 extends over 15 amino acids. The V end lost 7 bases, the J end lost 0 bases, and 15 bases lay between the germline ends. Enrolled through a virtual design, the participants were between 18 and 89 years of age and came from about two dozen US areas. The V and J genes are TRBV23-1 and TRBJ2-5, with D possibly matching TRBD2 (5 bases). TRBV23-1 is an ORF, with its function uncertain. The TCR was taken from a woman under 40 who had recovered from COVID-19. The sequencing sample was made of PBMCs or T cells enriched from blood (not recorded which). The CDR3 sequence is CASKRPSGDQETQYF. The CDR3 DNA is TGCGCCAGCAAAAGACCTTCCGGGGACCAAGAGACCCAGTACTTC.